Each of the 19 T cell receptor beta chains below was sequenced from the same sample in a study of blood T cell repertoires in COVID-19. Data came from immunoSEQ multiplex PCR; TCRdb stores just in-frame clones and leaves some out. The sample holds about 210,000 clones, roughly 94% seen once. The sequenced sample consisted of peripheral blood. The receptors were gathered from a man in his thirties or forties with acute or convalescent COVID-19.

V is TRBV30 and J is TRBJ2-6; tentatively, D is TRBD1 (6 bases). CDR3 length equals 14 residues. Per the germline V gene, CDR1 is GTSNPN and CDR2 is SVGIG (reference sequence). Trimming pared 8 bases from V and 4 bases from J, leaving 15 bases between. CDR3 sequence (DNA): TGTGCCCGAGGAACAGGGATAGGGGCCAACGTCCTGACTTTC. Amino acids: CARGTGIGANVLTF.

J is TRBJ1-2 and V is TRBV3-1 (or the pseudogene TRBV3-2); 11 bases match TRBD1. This CDR3 has 16 amino acids. Losses at the gene ends were 5 bases for V and 1 base for J; bases not matched to a gene: 6. Germline V gene lookup returns CDR1 LGHDT and CDR2 YNNKEL (reference sequence). CDR3 sequence: CASSSAGTGGNYGYTF. The CDR3 DNA reads as TGTGCCAGCAGCTCTGCCGGGACAGGGGGTAACTATGGCTACACCTTC.

V gene TRBV11-2 combines with J gene TRBJ2-2, with D hard to call. Trimming removed 1 base at V and 3 bases at J, with 6 bases between. Per germline, CDR1 SGHAT and CDR2 FQNNGV. The CDR3 has 14 residues. CDR3 in amino acids: CASSLVSYTGELFF. CDR3 in DNA: TGTGCCAGCAGCTTAGTTTCTTACACCGGGGAGCTGTTTTTT.

This chain uses TRBV7-6 with TRBJ1-3; a weak D match, TRBD1 (5 bases). From germline, CDR1 is SGHVS and CDR2 FNYEAQ. The CDR3 extends over 16 amino acids. V was trimmed by 5 bases and J by 0 bases, leaving 14 bases between them. CDR3 amino acids: CASSPNAQVSGNTIYF. In nucleotides, the CDR3 is TGTGCCAGCAGCCCTAACGCACAGGTCTCTGGAAACACCATATATTTT.

For the CDR3, the DNA is TGTGCCAGCACAGGTAATGGCAGAACAAACACCGGGGAGCTGTTTTTT. Translated, it gives CASTGNGRTNTGELFF. This chain connects TRBV6-9 to TRBJ2-2; D unclear. Germline V gives CDR1 MNHGY, CDR2 SVAAGI. Trimming shortened V by 7 bases and J by 2 bases, and 17 bases separated the two germline ends. This CDR3 contains 16 residues.

The chain employs TRBV6-5 and TRBJ1-5; D gene unclear. The V and J ends lost 6 bases and 2 bases respectively, with 14 bases between them. This CDR3 comprises 15 residues. Germline CDR1 is MNHEY and CDR2 is SVGAGI. CDR3 amino acids: CASRRGLAGNQPQHF. The CDR3 DNA sequence: TGTGCCAGCAGGAGAGGGTTGGCAGGCAATCAGCCCCAGCATTTT.

V is TRBV11-2 and J is TRBJ1-4; D remains unclear. The germline CDR1 and CDR2 sequences are SGHAT and FQNNGV. V lost 3 bases and J lost 6, with 11 bases in between. The CDR3 consists of 14 residues. In nucleotides, the CDR3 is TGTGCCAGCAGCTTCAACTGGGGAGATGAAAAACTGTTTTTT. This translates into CASSFNWGDEKLFF.

The rearrangement joins TRBV5-6 to TRBJ2-2; 9 nucleotides agree with TRBD1. This CDR3 is built from 15 residues. CDR1 and CDR2 (germline): SGHDT, YYEEEE. V shed 4 bases and J 4 bases; nucleotides not matched to a gene: 5. The CDR3: CASSRDRVSTGELFF. In DNA form, the CDR3 reads TGTGCCAGCAGCCGGGACAGGGTGAGCACCGGGGAGCTGTTTTTT.

The chain joins TRBV12-3 or TRBV12-4 to TRBJ1-4; the D gene is possibly TRBD1 (6 bases). The CDR3 has 13 residues. V was cut by 4 bases and J by 8 bases, with 11 bases left in between. The CDR3 region has the DNA TGTGCCAGCAGTTCAGGGGTGAAGGAAAAACTGTTTTTT. Its translation is CASSSGVKEKLFF.

The CDR3 loop is CSVGDRGNSNQPQHF. The DNA of the CDR3 is TGCAGCGTTGGGGACAGGGGAAATAGCAATCAGCCCCAGCATTTT. The chain links TRBV29-1 to TRBJ1-5; 10 bases agree with TRBD1. The ends lost 4 bases at V and 0 bases at J; junction bases unmatched: 3. The CDR3 contains 15 residues. Germline CDR1 and CDR2: SQVTM and ANQGSEA.

The rearrangement uses TRBV5-1 and TRBJ2-5, with TRBD1 matching over 7 bases. The length of the CDR3 is 13 residues. Looked up from germline, CDR1 is SGHRS and CDR2 is YFSETQ. After removal of 6 bases from V and 7 bases from J, the junction contained 9 bases not matched to a gene. The CDR3 DNA sequence: TGCGCCAGCATTCCCGGACAGGAAGGGACCCAGTACTTC. Its translation is CASIPGQEGTQYF.

V gene TRBV5-1 combines with J gene TRBJ2-1; TRBD2 is a possible D gene (6 bases). The CDR3 runs to 16 residues. Between the trimmed V and J ends, which lost 4 bases and 2 bases, there was a span of 16 bases. CDR1 and CDR2 (germline): SGHRS, YFSETQ. The CDR3 DNA follows: TGCGCCAGCAGCCGGTCGGGGGAGTTAACCTACAATGAGCAGTTCTTC. This sequence encodes CASSRSGELTYNEQFF.

This chain's CDR3 is CASSPLSMNTEAFF. The CDR3 DNA reads TGCGCCAGCAGCCCCCTGAGCATGAACACTGAAGCTTTCTTT. The J gene is TRBJ1-1, the V gene TRBV5-1, with D unclear. This CDR3 is 14 amino acids long. Germline assignment: CDR1 SGHRS and CDR2 YFSETQ. V dropped 4 bases and J dropped 0 bases, with 10 bases sitting between them.

J is TRBJ2-1 and V is TRBV3-1 (or the pseudogene TRBV3-2); TRBD1 agrees at 8 bases. The junction had 8 bases not matched to a gene; V was cut back by 0 bases and J by 4 bases. The CDR3 contains 17 residues. In germline, CDR1 is LGHDT, CDR2 YNNKEL (reference sequence). CDR3 coding DNA: TGTGCCAGCAGCCAAGATGCCAGGAGACAGGGGTACAATGAGCAGTTCTTC. Its translation is CASSQDARRQGYNEQFF.

This clone has only a few counts. The chain employs TRBV6-6 and TRBJ1-1; D might be TRBD1 (6 bases). V lost 6 bases, J lost 1 base, and 12 bases lay in between. The CDR3 spans 14 residues. The germline CDR1 and CDR2 sequences are MNHNY and SVGAGI (reference sequence). The CDR3 region has the DNA TGTGCCAGCAGACAGGGCCCCGGGAACACTGAAGCTTTCTTT. Its translation is CASRQGPGNTEAFF.

This sequence joins TRBV7-9 and TRBJ1-1; 9 bases agree with TRBD1. The CDR3 is 15 residues long. Unmatched junction bases numbered 4, after V lost 5 bases and J lost 0 bases. The V gene's germline CDR1 is SEHNR and CDR2 FQNEAQ (reference sequence). The CDR3: CASSHGDRVNTEAFF. The DNA of the CDR3 is TGTGCCAGCAGCCATGGGGACAGGGTGAACACTGAAGCTTTCTTT. Filled out from reference TRBV7-9 and TRBJ1-1, the complete variable domain reads DTGVSQNPRHKITKRGQNVTFRCDPISEHNRLYWYRQTLGQGPEFLTYFQNEAQLEKSRLLSDRFSAERPKGSFSTLEIQRTEQGDSAMYLCASSHGDRVNTEAFFGQGTRLTVV.

The chain employs TRBV5-4 and TRBJ2-5; D possibly corresponds to TRBD2 (7 bases). Germline CDR1 reads SGHNT; CDR2 reads YYREEE (reference sequence). V was pared by 3 bases and J by 5 bases, with 14 bases between. The CDR3 is 14 amino acids. CDR3 sequence: CASSSPQGGETQYF. The CDR3 DNA reads as TGTGCCAGCAGCTCCCCACAGGGAGGGGAGACCCAGTACTTC.

This chain joins TRBV5-1 and TRBJ2-5, with unresolved D. Trimming left V 4 bases short and J 1 base short, with 5 bases between. The CDR3 is 12 residues long. Per germline, CDR1 SGHRS and CDR2 YFSETQ. The CDR3 is CASSPSQETQYF. The CDR3 coding sequence is TGCGCCAGCAGCCCTTCCCAAGAGACCCAGTACTTC.

CDR3 DNA sequence: TGTGCCAGCAGCCCGGACAGATACTATAATTCACCCCTCCACTTT. This sequence encodes CASSPDRYYNSPLHF. This rearrangement joins TRBV27 to TRBJ1-6, with D possibly matching TRBD1 (6 bases). The germline gives CDR1 MNHEY, CDR2 SMNVEV (reference sequence). This CDR3 region has 15 residues. The V and J ends lost 6 bases and 3 bases respectively, with 12 bases between them.